The 5 T cell receptor beta chains below all came from one sample that was sequenced in a study of CD8+ T cells in alopecia areata. RNA was isolated and reverse transcribed to cDNA, the sequencing template. Using immunoSEQ multiplex PCR, the repertoire was profiled, and TCRdb retains in-frame clones only, with some absent. Of fewer than 350,000 clones in the sample, nearly 60% were seen once. Indicated treatment: oral pan-JAK inhibitor, 5-10 mg twice daily. This specimen consisted of CD4+ T cells sorted from blood, obtained at week 24, from a patient treated with tofacitinib. These TCRs come from a human donor with alopecia areata.

This clone has a single count. The rearrangement joins TRBV2 to TRBJ1-2, with 8 bases identical to TRBD1. Looked up from germline, CDR1 is SNHLY and CDR2 is FYNNEI. The J segment lost 3 bases and the V segment lost 2 bases, leaving 8 bases of the junction unmatched. The CDR3 consists of 16 residues. The CDR3 here is CASSESHAGQDYGYTF. The CDR3 nucleotides are TGTGCCAGCAGTGAATCGCACGCGGGACAGGACTATGGCTACACCTTC.

A note on this clone: Other DNA sequences in the sample encode the same CDR3. The J gene is TRBJ2-1, the V gene TRBV30, with a tentative D call TRBD2 (5 bases). V gave up 2 bases and J gave up 0 bases, with 8 bases separating them. The CDR3 covers 14 residues. Germline V gene data show CDR1 as GTSNPN and CDR2 as SVGIG (reference sequence). In nucleotides, the CDR3 is TGTGCCTGGAGTAGAGGGAGCTCCTACAATGAGCAGTTCTTC. The encoded protein is CAWSRGSSYNEQFF.

The chain combines TRBV15 with TRBJ1-6, with 7 positions matching TRBD1. CDR1 LNHNV and CDR2 YYDKDF come from the germline V gene (reference sequence). This CDR3 has 15 residues. The ends lost 0 bases at V and 7 bases at J; junction bases unmatched: 3. The CDR3 loop is CATSREQGRNSPLHF. The CDR3 DNA is TGTGCCACCAGCAGAGAACAGGGGCGGAATTCACCCCTCCACTTT. Full variable domain (rest looked up from reference TRBV15 and TRBJ1-6): DAMVIQNPRYQVTQFGKPVTLSCSQTLNHNVMYWYQQKSSQAPKLLFHYYDKDFNNEADTPDNFQSRRPNTSFCFLDIRSPGLGDTAMYLCATSREQGRNSPLHFGNGTRLTVT.

CDR3 sequence reads: CASSDRTGDEQYF. In DNA form, the CDR3 reads TGTGCCAGCAGTGACCGGACAGGGGACGAGCAGTACTTC. The chain couples TRBV6-1 to TRBJ2-7; 9 bases agree with TRBD1. Per the germline V gene, CDR1 is MNHNS and CDR2 is SASEGT. Trimming at V came to 3 bases and at J to 5 bases, leaving 2 bases not matched to a gene. This CDR3 is built from 13 residues.

The V and J genes are TRBV9 and TRBJ2-3, with 7 bases fitting TRBD2. Trimming removed 3 bases from V and 3 bases from J; junction bases left unmatched: 10. This CDR3 has 16 amino acids. Germline CDR1 is SGDLS and CDR2 is YYNGEE. The CDR3 region is CASSDLKRGGTDTQYF. CDR3 DNA: TGTGCCAGCAGCGACTTAAAGCGGGGTGGTACAGATACGCAGTATTTT.